This record concerns one T cell receptor beta chain sequence. The data were taken from a study of blood T cells in healthy people across ages. With a J-beta primer mix and a sample-barcoded 5' primer, a second PCR ran about 7 to 12 cycles. TCRdb used MiXCR to reprocess the 5' RACE reads, holding one entry per CDR3 protein. The sample carries more than 800,000 distinct CDR3 sequences, around 26% recorded once. The germline V gene has CDR1 SGHAT and CDR2 FQNNGV. The ends lost 4 bases at V and 6 bases at J; junction bases unmatched: 3. The CDR3 loop spans 15 amino acids. The specimen was blood. The sequence was obtained from a woman older than 75 in good health. The chain joins TRBV11-2 to TRBJ2-1, with 13 bases aligning to TRBD2. CDR3 amino acids: CASSSWTSGGNEQFF. CDR3 DNA sequence: TGTGCCAGCAGCTCGTGGACTAGCGGGGGCAATGAGCAGTTCTTC.